This passage covers 21 T cell receptor beta chains from one sample sequenced in a study of cytomegalovirus exposure and HLA in healthy donors. The PCR made use of 60 Vbeta and 13 Jbeta primers. Repertoires were generated with immunoSEQ multiplex PCR, while TCRdb's copy carries only in-frame clones and drops some. This sample has 140,000 to 150,000 clones, with more than 55% found just once. The sample consisted of PBMCs. These receptors were taken from a woman aged 60-75 years in good health and CMV-seronegative.

This clone was counted at least ten times. The chain couples TRBV28 to TRBJ1-1, with 7 bases that match TRBD1. Germline V gene lookup returns CDR1 MDHEN and CDR2 SYDVKM. This CDR3 is 14 amino acids long. V gave up 2 bases and J gave up 4 bases; unmatched junction bases: 4. CDR3: CASSLPQGGTEAFF. In DNA, the CDR3 is TGTGCCAGCAGTTTACCTCAGGGGGGCACTGAAGCTTTCTTT.

This chain links TRBV14 with TRBJ2-7, with D possibly being TRBD1 (6 bases). Germline CDR1 is SGHDN and CDR2 is FVKESK. The V end was cut by 3 bases, the J end by 13 bases, with 19 bases between. This CDR3 spans 13 amino acids. DNA of the CDR3: TGTGCCAGCAGCCACTCTCAGGGGTCGGACAGATACTTC. Translation: CASSHSQGSDRYF.

The chain is built from TRBV2 and TRBJ2-3; 9 bases match TRBD1. CDR1 and CDR2 (germline): SNHLY, FYNNEI. The CDR3 extends over 15 amino acids. V shed 4 bases and J 1 base; nucleotides not matched to a gene: 3. The CDR3 region is CASSADRGGTDTQYF. The DNA for the CDR3 is TGTGCCAGCAGTGCCGACAGGGGGGGCACAGATACGCAGTATTTT. The full variable domain, with the rest looked up from reference TRBV2 and TRBJ2-3, is EPEVTQTPSHQVTQMGQEVILRCVPISNHLYFYWYRQILGQKVEFLVSFYNNEISEKSEIFDDQFSVERPDGSNFTLKIRSTKLEDSAMYFCASSADRGGTDTQYFGPGTRLTVL.

This clone appeared a few times. The chain links TRBV5-6 to TRBJ2-6; 9 bases fit TRBD1. V shed 5 bases and J 1 base; nucleotides not matched to a gene: 7. The V gene's germline CDR1 is SGHDT and CDR2 YYEEEE. CDR3 length: 17 residues. The CDR3 nucleotides read TGTGCCAGCAGGTACGGGACAGGGAATTCTGGGGCCAACGTCCTGACTTTC. The encoded protein is CASRYGTGNSGANVLTF.

As concerns this clone: Additional DNA sequences in this sample encode the identical CDR3. The CDR3 DNA sequence: TGTGCCAGCAGTTATCCGGGGACTAGCGGCACAGATACGCAGTATTTT. This gives the protein CASSYPGTSGTDTQYF. The V call is TRBV6-6, the J call TRBJ2-3; 10 positions agree with TRBD2. Germline trimming cut 3 bases from V and 1 base from J; bases unmatched to any gene: 4. The CDR3 runs 16 residues. The V gene's germline CDR1 is MNHNY and CDR2 SVGAGI (reference sequence).

The genes are TRBV7-3 and TRBJ2-3; no reliable D call. The ends were cut back, 4 bases at V and 10 bases at J, with 15 bases in the middle. This CDR3 is built from 13 residues. Germline CDR1 reads SGHTA; CDR2 reads FQGTGA. CDR3 residues: CASSSGRTRAQYF. In DNA, the CDR3 is TGTGCCAGCAGCTCCGGTCGTACTCGTGCGCAGTATTTT.

V gene TRBV28 combines with J gene TRBJ2-3; D uncertain. V lost 3 bases and J 7 bases, leaving 8 bases between the germline ends. Germline assignment: CDR1 MDHEN and CDR2 SYDVKM. The CDR3 length is 12 residues. The CDR3 loop reads CASSFRENTQYF. CDR3 in DNA: TGTGCCAGCAGTTTTCGAGAGAATACGCAGTATTTT.

V is TRBV10-2 and J is TRBJ2-2, with TRBD1 as a possible D gene (5 bases). There are 14 residues in the CDR3. Germline V gives CDR1 WSHSY, CDR2 SAAADI. V was cut by 0 bases and J by 6 bases, with 8 bases left in between. The CDR3 spells CASSESGRAGELFF. CDR3 DNA sequence: TGCGCCAGCAGTGAGTCTGGCAGGGCCGGGGAGCTGTTTTTT.

V is TRBV30 and J is TRBJ1-4; 8 nucleotides match TRBD1. CDR3 length: 14 residues. The trim removed 2 bases at V and 7 bases at J, leaving 6 bases unmatched. The V gene's germline CDR1 is GTSNPN and CDR2 SVGIG (reference sequence). The CDR3 DNA reads as TGTGCCTGGAGTAGCAGGGGGCGATGTGAAAAACTGTTTTTT. Residues: CAWSSRGRCEKLFF.

J is TRBJ1-4 and V is TRBV27; D is unresolved. CDR1 is MNHEY and CDR2 is SMNVEV in the germline V gene (reference sequence). V was shortened by 1 base and J by 4 bases, with 4 bases between the two germline ends. The CDR3 sequence is 13 residues long. CDR3 residues: CASSLWSNEKLFF. CDR3 sequence (DNA): TGTGCCAGCAGTTTATGGAGTAATGAAAAACTGTTTTTT.

CDR3 DNA: TGTGCCAGCAGTGGGACAGGGTACAATGAGCAGTTCTTC. It is translated as CASSGTGYNEQFF. V usage is TRBV6-5 and J usage is TRBJ2-1; 9 bases are shared with TRBD1. Trimming at V came to 5 bases and at J to 4 bases, leaving 0 bases not matched to a gene. CDR3 length: 13 amino acids. Germline V gives CDR1 MNHEY, CDR2 SVGAGI.

This clone has just one count. The chain is built from TRBV2 and TRBJ2-7; 7 nucleotides agree with TRBD1. The V segment lost 6 bases and the J segment 0 bases; nucleotides outside the gene matches: 5. Germline-derived CDR1 and CDR2 are SNHLY and FYNNEI. The CDR3 covers 14 residues. The DNA of the CDR3 is TGTGCCAGCAGGGTGACAGGGCCCTCCTACGAGCAGTACTTC. This encodes CASRVTGPSYEQYF.

This rearrangement joins TRBV23-1 to TRBJ2-1; perhaps TRBD2 as D (5 bases). TRBV23-1 is marked as an open reading frame, function uncertain. This CDR3 contains 18 residues. V was shortened by 3 bases and J by 3 bases, with 21 bases between the two germline ends. In DNA, the CDR3 is TGCGCCAGCAGTCAGAGAGGGTACACAGTTCCCCTCTACAATGAGCAGTTCTTC. Translation gives CASSQRGYTVPLYNEQFF.

This clone was detected a few times. V gene TRBV10-3 combines with J gene TRBJ2-3, with TRBD2 matching over 8 bases. CDR1 is ENHRY, CDR2 SYGVKD, per germline. This CDR3 contains 18 residues. The V gene end was trimmed by 4 bases and the J gene end by 0 bases; junction bases not matched to a gene: 12. The CDR3 loop reads CAISASRTSGASTDTQYF. In DNA form, the CDR3 reads TGTGCCATCAGTGCTTCTCGTACTAGCGGAGCAAGCACAGATACGCAGTATTTT.

The gene calls are TRBV9 and TRBJ2-5, with 14 positions matching TRBD2. The CDR3 runs 19 residues. Germline loops: CDR1 SGDLS, CDR2 YYNGEE. The V gene end was trimmed by 0 bases and the J gene end by 5 bases; junction bases not matched to a gene: 12. CDR3 nucleotides: TGTGCCAGCAGCGTAGGACTAGCGGGGGGGATTGGGTCTTCGGAGACCCAGTACTTC. This gives the protein CASSVGLAGGIGSSETQYF.

This chain uses TRBV19 with TRBJ2-5; 10 nucleotides match TRBD2. Germline assignment: CDR1 LNHDA and CDR2 SQIVND (reference sequence). Trimming took 6 bases from V and 5 from J; bases not matched to a gene: 3. This CDR3 comprises 13 residues. The CDR3, as DNA: TGTGCCAGTAGCTTAGCGGGAGGCGAGACCCAGTACTTC. This sequence encodes CASSLAGGETQYF.

The chain has TRBV27 and TRBJ2-3; TRBD1 matches 9 bases. This CDR3 spans 14 amino acids. Germline CDR1 and CDR2: MNHEY and SMNVEV (reference sequence). J was trimmed by 8 bases and V by 3 bases; bases with no gene match: 6. The CDR3 DNA sequence: TGTGCCAGCAGTTTCGGGACAGGGTCTGGTACGCAGTATTTT. It codes for CASSFGTGSGTQYF.

The chain joins TRBV6-1 to TRBJ1-6; possible D gene TRBD1, 6 bases. V was pared by 0 bases and J by 6 bases, with 15 bases between. Germline V gene data show CDR1 as MNHNS and CDR2 as SASEGT. This CDR3 is built from 17 residues. CDR3 residues: CASSEAQTRQVNSPLHF. CDR3 sequence (DNA): TGTGCCAGCAGTGAAGCTCAGACGAGACAGGTTAATTCACCCCTCCACTTT.

This clone was seen a few times. The chain joins TRBV7-2 to TRBJ1-6; perhaps TRBD1 as D (5 bases). Germline CDR1 is SGHTA and CDR2 is FQGNSA. V was pared by 5 bases and J by 5 bases, with 13 bases between. The CDR3 runs to 15 residues. The CDR3 DNA is TGTGCCAGCAGCCCCCGTGCAGGGAATAATTCACCCCTCCACTTT. Translating it yields CASSPRAGNNSPLHF.

This chain joins TRBV6-1 and TRBJ1-5; D ambiguous. CDR1 is MNHNS and CDR2 is SASEGT in the germline V gene. V was trimmed by 4 bases and J by 3 bases, leaving 16 bases between them. This CDR3 comprises 16 residues. CDR3 protein: CASSAKSELPNQPQHF. The CDR3 coding sequence is TGTGCCAGCAGTGCCAAGTCTGAGCTGCCCAATCAGCCCCAGCATTTT.

The rearrangement uses TRBV11-3 and TRBJ2-4, with 9 nucleotides matching TRBD2. This CDR3 contains 13 residues. The germline gives CDR1 SGHNT, CDR2 YENEEA. V shed 9 bases and J 5 bases; nucleotides not matched to a gene: 5. The CDR3 here is CASKPSGENIQYF. The CDR3 DNA follows: TGTGCCAGTAAACCTAGCGGGGAAAACATTCAGTACTTC.